The 28 T cell receptor beta chains presented below share a single source sample, sequenced in a study of blood T cell repertoires in COVID-19. This table comes from immunoSEQ multiplex PCR, and its TCRdb copy is limited to in-frame clones, with some not included. The data show 200,000 to 250,000 clones, more than 65% seen once. Sample: peripheral blood. The receptor set was obtained from a woman aged 55 to 70 with acute or convalescent COVID-19.

Regarding this clone: The sample contains more than one DNA sequence encoding this CDR3. This chain joins TRBV4-3 and TRBJ1-5; D might be TRBD1 (5 bases). The germline CDR1 and CDR2 sequences are LGHNA and YSLEER. Deletions cut 0 bases from V and 0 bases from J, with 6 bases between. The CDR3 length is 15 residues. This CDR3 is CASSQDRVSNQPQHF. The DNA for the CDR3 is TGCGCCAGCAGCCAAGACAGGGTTAGCAATCAGCCCCAGCATTTT.

Here the CDR3 DNA reads TGTGCCATCAGTGCGGGGGGATATCACGAGCAGTACTTC. Its translation is CAISAGGYHEQYF. The V gene is TRBV10-3, the J gene TRBJ2-7; 7 bases agree with TRBD2. The CDR3 is 13 amino acids. V lost 4 bases, J lost 5 bases, and 5 bases stayed unmatched. Germline-derived CDR1 and CDR2 are ENHRY and SYGVKD.

The V gene is TRBV5-1, the J gene TRBJ2-2; perhaps TRBD1 as D (5 bases). The CDR3 contains 14 residues. Trimming took 0 bases from V and 3 from J, leaving 6 bases between them. Germline lookup yields CDR1 SGHRS and CDR2 YFSETQ. The CDR3 spells CASSLEGHTGELFF. CDR3 coding DNA: TGCGCCAGCAGCTTGGAGGGGCACACCGGGGAGCTGTTTTTT. Using reference TRBV5-1 and TRBJ2-2 for the parts outside the CDR3, the full variable domain is KAGVTQTPRYLIKTRGQQVTLSCSPISGHRSVSWYQQTPGQGLQFLFEYFSETQRNKGNFPGRFSGRQFSNSRSEMNVSTLELGDSALYLCASSLEGHTGELFFGEGSRLTVL.

This clone was seen just once. The chain couples TRBV4-1 to TRBJ1-5; no clear D gene. The CDR3 contains 16 residues. The V end lost 0 bases, the J end lost 3 bases, and 12 bases lay between the germline ends. Germline V CDR1 and CDR2: MGHRA, YSYEKL. For the CDR3, the DNA is TGCGCCAGCAGCCAAGAACCTCTAACTATCAATCAGCCCCAGCATTTT. It encodes CASSQEPLTINQPQHF.

The rearrangement uses TRBV2 and TRBJ2-7; D perhaps matches TRBD2 (5 bases). Germline CDR1 is SNHLY and CDR2 is FYNNEI. The CDR3 runs to 11 residues. Trimming removed 8 bases at V and 4 bases at J, with 9 bases between. For the CDR3, the DNA is TGTGCCAGCTCGGGGAAATACGAGCAGTACTTC. This gives the protein CASSGKYEQYF.

As for this clone: At one boundary the junction diverges from the germline segment, which might be a read error. The rearrangement uses TRBV2 and TRBJ1-1; D is ambiguous. The CDR3 runs to 11 residues. CDR1 is SNHLY, CDR2 FYNNEI, per germline. The DNA for the CDR3 is TGTGCCAGCAGTGGCGACACGATTGGTTCCTTT. This gives the protein CASSGDTIGSF.

The rearrangement uses TRBV19 and TRBJ2-2, with 8 bases fitting TRBD2. V dropped 2 bases and J dropped 5; count of bases not matched to a gene: 7. Germline loops: CDR1 LNHDA, CDR2 SQIVND (reference sequence). The CDR3 contains 16 residues. CDR3 nucleotides: TGTGCCAGTAGTATAAGTCCAGCGGGGGTTACCGGGGAGCTGTTTTTT. Its translation is CASSISPAGVTGELFF.

This clone was counted once. Other DNA sequences in the same sample also yield this CDR3. CDR3 nucleotide sequence: TGTGCCAGCAGTTTAGGAGAGAATCAGCCCCAGCATTTT. Amino acids: CASSLGENQPQHF. The chain uses TRBV12-3 or TRBV12-4 and TRBJ1-5; D gene ambiguous. This CDR3 region has 13 residues. The germline V and J ends were trimmed by 1 base and 4 bases, with 5 bases remaining between them.

V is TRBV9 and J is TRBJ2-2; 14 nucleotides line up with TRBD2. The CDR3 is 18 residues long. With V trimmed by 2 bases and J by 0 bases, 3 bases remained unmatched. Germline CDR1 SGDLS, CDR2 YYNGEE. The CDR3 spells CASSVTGLAGANTGELFF. CDR3 in DNA: TGTGCCAGCAGCGTGACGGGACTAGCGGGGGCGAACACCGGGGAGCTGTTTTTT.

The chain combines TRBV2 with TRBJ2-7; 7 bases are shared with TRBD2. This CDR3 contains 12 residues. CDR1 is SNHLY and CDR2 is FYNNEI in the germline V gene. V was pared by 6 bases and J by 4 bases, with 3 bases of the junction left unmatched. CDR3 sequence reads: CASSNSGYEQYF. In nucleotides, the CDR3 is TGTGCCAGCAGCAATAGCGGGTACGAGCAGTACTTC.

V and J are TRBV19 and TRBJ2-1; 11 bases are a match to TRBD2. The CDR3 covers 17 residues. Germline CDR1 and CDR2: LNHDA and SQIVND (reference sequence). V shed 3 bases, J shed 1 base, and the junction held 5 bases outside the gene matches. As DNA, the CDR3 is TGTGCCAGTAGTATTATAGCGGGGGGGAGTTCCTACAATGAGCAGTTCTTC. Translated: CASSIIAGGSSYNEQFF.

The V gene is TRBV3-1 (or the pseudogene TRBV3-2), the J gene TRBJ2-3; D may be TRBD2 (6 bases). This CDR3 comprises 18 residues. Germline-derived CDR1 and CDR2 are LGHDT and YNNKEL (reference sequence). V shed 1 base and J shed 3 bases, with 20 bases lying between them. The CDR3 spells CASSQALIEGGSTDTQYF. The CDR3 DNA reads as TGTGCCAGCAGCCAAGCCCTTATCGAGGGAGGCTCGACAGATACGCAGTATTTT.

DNA for the CDR3: TGTGCCAGCAGCTTGGGACAGGGTGGCACAGATACGCAGTATTTT. This gives the protein CASSLGQGGTDTQYF. The V gene is TRBV5-4, the J gene TRBJ2-3; 7 bases are shared with TRBD1. The germline V gene encodes CDR1 SGHNT and CDR2 YYREEE (reference sequence). The ends lost 0 bases at V and 1 base at J; junction bases unmatched: 2. The CDR3 loop spans 15 amino acids.

The chain recombines TRBV2 with TRBJ2-3, with a tentative D call TRBD2 (6 bases). Trimming removed 3 bases from V and 0 bases from J, with 16 bases in between. Germline loops: CDR1 SNHLY, CDR2 FYNNEI. The CDR3 runs to 17 residues. CDR3 sequence (DNA): TGTGCCAGCAGTGATCAAGGGACTTCTACTAGCACAGATACGCAGTATTTT. Its translation: CASSDQGTSTSTDTQYF.

As DNA, the CDR3 is TGTGCCAGCAGCTTAGGGACTACCGGAAACACCATATATTTT. Its translation is CASSLGTTGNTIYF. The chain joins TRBV7-9 to TRBJ1-3; D is unresolved. The V gene's germline CDR1 is SEHNR and CDR2 FQNEAQ (reference sequence). V was clipped by 1 base and J by 4 bases, with 8 bases between them. The CDR3 totals 14 residues. Looking up the rest from reference TRBV7-9 and TRBJ1-3 gives the full variable domain: DTGVSQNPRHKITKRGQNVTFRCDPISEHNRLYWYRQTLGQGPEFLTYFQNEAQLEKSRLLSDRFSAERPKGSFSTLEIQRTEQGDSAMYLCASSLGTTGNTIYFGEGSWLTVV.

The rearrangement uses TRBV5-4 and TRBJ2-2; 7 nucleotides match TRBD1. Unmatched junction bases numbered 5, after V lost 0 bases and J lost 0 bases. Germline V lookup: CDR1 SGHNT, CDR2 YYREEE (reference sequence). The CDR3 is 17 residues long. The CDR3 sequence is CASSLVIGTANTGELFF. The CDR3, as DNA: TGTGCCAGCAGCTTGGTAATAGGGACAGCGAACACCGGGGAGCTGTTTTTT.

The chain is built from TRBV28 and TRBJ2-1; TRBD2 aligns across 12 bases. V was pared by 7 bases and J by 6 bases, with 7 bases of the junction left unmatched. This CDR3 contains 15 residues. Germline lookup yields CDR1 MDHEN and CDR2 SYDVKM. The CDR3 sequence is CASNSPSGGANEQFF. The CDR3 nucleotides are TGTGCCAGCAATTCCCCTAGCGGGGGGGCCAATGAGCAGTTCTTC.

The V and J genes are TRBV30 and TRBJ1-1, with TRBD1 as a possible D gene (5 bases). Trimming cost V 3 bases and J 6 bases, with 14 bases left between them. This CDR3 region has 13 residues. Looked up from germline, CDR1 is GTSNPN and CDR2 is SVGIG (reference sequence). CDR3 nucleotide sequence: TGTGCCTGGAGGGGGGAGGGGTGGTCTGAAGCTTTCTTT. It is translated as CAWRGEGWSEAFF.

The chain is built from TRBV4-3 and TRBJ2-4; D is perhaps TRBD1 (6 bases). V gave up 3 bases and J gave up 6 bases, with 9 bases separating them. This CDR3 has 13 residues. The germline V gene has CDR1 LGHNA and CDR2 YSLEER. This chain's CDR3 is CASSQKQGNIQYF. In DNA, the CDR3 is TGCGCCAGCAGCCAGAAACAGGGAAACATTCAGTACTTC.

In this sample, this clone turned up a few times. The chain joins TRBV13 to TRBJ1-1; D gene unclear. Looked up from germline, CDR1 is PRHDT and CDR2 is FYEKMQ (reference sequence). The CDR3 runs 17 residues. The V end lost 5 bases, the J end lost 3 bases, and 22 bases lay between the germline ends. The CDR3 region has the DNA TGTGCCAGCAGCCCGACTGCGGGGTTAGATGAGTACACTGAAGCTTTCTTT. Amino acids: CASSPTAGLDEYTEAFF.

The V and J genes are TRBV4-1 and TRBJ2-3, with D possibly matching TRBD2 (5 bases). From germline, CDR1 is MGHRA and CDR2 YSYEKL. Trimming took off 2 bases at V and 0 bases at J, with 9 bases between the two ends. The CDR3 is 15 residues long. The CDR3 nucleotides read TGCGCCAGCAGCCAACGAGGGAAAAGCACAGATACGCAGTATTTT. Amino acid sequence: CASSQRGKSTDTQYF.

V and J are TRBV6-6 and TRBJ1-1, with D tentatively TRBD1 (6 bases). The CDR3 has 15 amino acids. V was trimmed by 4 bases and J by 6 bases, leaving 18 bases between them. Germline V gene sequence: CDR1 MNHNY, CDR2 SVGAGI (reference sequence). Written as DNA, the CDR3 is TGTGCCAGCAGTTCCTTACGAACAGGGTTCTCTGAAGCTTTCTTT. The encoded protein is CASSSLRTGFSEAFF.

V and J are TRBV5-4 and TRBJ1-2; 7 bases agree with TRBD1. Germline lookup yields CDR1 SGHNT and CDR2 YYREEE (reference sequence). This CDR3 comprises 14 residues. V lost 0 bases and J lost 4; bases outside the gene matches: 3. The CDR3 nucleotides are TGTGCCAGCAGCTTGGACGGGGACAGCTATGGCTACACCTTC. This encodes CASSLDGDSYGYTF.

CDR3 nucleotides: TGTGCCAGCAGGGAGAACAGGGGGTTTCTTGGCTACACCTTC. This codes for CASRENRGFLGYTF. V is TRBV6-5 and J is TRBJ1-2; TRBD1 matches 8 bases. The CDR3 totals 14 residues. Trimming cost V 6 bases and J 7 bases; bases outside gene matches: 10. CDR1 and CDR2 (germline): MNHEY, SVGAGI.

V gene TRBV7-3 combines with J gene TRBJ2-2; a weak D match, TRBD2 (5 bases). CDR3 length equals 14 residues. V lost 4 bases and J lost 3, with 9 bases in between. Germline lookup yields CDR1 SGHTA and CDR2 FQGTGA. For the CDR3, the DNA is TGTGCCAGCAGCTGGGCCGGGGACACCGGGGAGCTGTTTTTT. Protein: CASSWAGDTGELFF.

The V and J genes are TRBV7-2 and TRBJ1-2, with 9 nucleotides matching TRBD1. The CDR3 is made up of 16 amino acids. The germline V gene has CDR1 SGHTA and CDR2 FQGNSA. V trimming: 2 bases; J trimming: 3 bases; junction bases outside the gene matches: 7. DNA of the CDR3: TGTGCCAGCAGCTTATGGAAGGGACAGGGAGACTATGGCTACACCTTC. Its translation is CASSLWKGQGDYGYTF. Based on the CDR3 plus reference TRBV7-2 and TRBJ1-2, the full variable domain is GAGVSQSPSNKVTEKGKDVELRCDPISGHTALYWYRQSLGQGLEFLIYFQGNSAPDKSGLPSDRFSAERTGGSVSTLTIQRTQQEDSAVYLCASSLWKGQGDYGYTFGSGTRLTVV.

The chain has TRBV10-3 and TRBJ1-3; 7 bases are shared with TRBD1. Germline CDR1 ENHRY, CDR2 SYGVKD. With V trimmed by 6 bases and J by 2 bases, 7 bases remained unmatched. There are 15 residues in the CDR3. CDR3 protein: CAIRPAGTAGNTIYF. In DNA, the CDR3 is TGTGCCATCAGACCAGCCGGGACAGCTGGAAACACCATATATTTT.

The genes are TRBV30 and TRBJ1-1; D unclear. V dropped 8 bases and J dropped 4 bases, with 11 bases sitting between them. Germline assignment: CDR1 GTSNPN and CDR2 SVGIG (reference sequence). CDR3 length equals 11 residues. CDR3 residues: CAHSLSTEAFF. In DNA form, the CDR3 reads TGTGCCCATTCATTGAGCACTGAAGCTTTCTTT. Together with reference TRBV30 and TRBJ1-1, the CDR3 gives the full variable domain: SQTIHQWPATLVQPVGSPLSLECTVEGTSNPNLYWYRQAAGRGLQLLFYSVGIGQISSEVPQNLSASRPQDRQFILSSKKLLLSDSGFYLCAHSLSTEAFFGQGTRLTVV.